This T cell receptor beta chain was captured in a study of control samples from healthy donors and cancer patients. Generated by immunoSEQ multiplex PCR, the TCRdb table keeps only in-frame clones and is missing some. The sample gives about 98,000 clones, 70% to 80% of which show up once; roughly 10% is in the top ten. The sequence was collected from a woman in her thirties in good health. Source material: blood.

This CDR3 reads CASSAGTNSGNTIYF. The DNA for the CDR3 is TGCGCCAGCAGCGCCGGGACAAACTCTGGAAACACCATATATTTT. The chain recombines TRBV5-1 with TRBJ1-3; the D gene is possibly TRBD1 (6 bases). Per the germline V gene, CDR1 is SGHRS and CDR2 is YFSETQ. V dropped 4 bases and J dropped 0 bases, with 11 bases sitting between them. The CDR3 is made up of 15 amino acids.